This T cell receptor (beta chain) was observed in a study of T cell clusters in autoimmune cytopenias. This CDR3 spans 14 amino acids. Per germline, CDR1 MNHEY and CDR2 SMNVEV (reference sequence). TRB was amplified from about 260 ng of peripheral blood genomic DNA per sample. TRB was amplified by touch-down multiplex PCR, primer pools A and B combined. From its re-call of the multiplex PCR reads, TCRdb lists each CDR3 protein once, without DNA. This repertoire includes more than 4,500 distinct CDR3 sequences. Sequenced material: peripheral blood. This chain connects TRBV27 to TRBJ1-5. This TCR was recovered from a human donor with an autoimmune cytopenia or autoimmune hepatitis (not recorded which). The CDR3 protein is CASSFSSLGQPQHF.